Sequencing of this T cell receptor (beta chain) was carried out in a study of blood T cell repertoires in COVID-19. The CDR3 spans 15 residues. Germline V gene data show CDR1 as LGHDT and CDR2 as YNNKEL (reference sequence). V was pared by 6 bases and J by 1 base, with 15 bases between. Sequenced by immunoSEQ multiplex PCR; TCRdb stores in-frame clones only, minus some. The data contain some 400,000 clones, more than 70% of them singletons. The V and J genes are TRBV3-1 (or the pseudogene TRBV3-2) and TRBJ1-1; D is perhaps TRBD1 (6 bases). The sequencing input was peripheral blood. This clonotype was sampled from a woman aged 60-75 years with COVID-19, enrolled during active disease. The CDR3 sequence is CASSAFDRTNTEAFF. The DNA for the CDR3 is TGTGCCAGCAGTGCCTTCGACAGGACGAACACTGAAGCTTTCTTT.